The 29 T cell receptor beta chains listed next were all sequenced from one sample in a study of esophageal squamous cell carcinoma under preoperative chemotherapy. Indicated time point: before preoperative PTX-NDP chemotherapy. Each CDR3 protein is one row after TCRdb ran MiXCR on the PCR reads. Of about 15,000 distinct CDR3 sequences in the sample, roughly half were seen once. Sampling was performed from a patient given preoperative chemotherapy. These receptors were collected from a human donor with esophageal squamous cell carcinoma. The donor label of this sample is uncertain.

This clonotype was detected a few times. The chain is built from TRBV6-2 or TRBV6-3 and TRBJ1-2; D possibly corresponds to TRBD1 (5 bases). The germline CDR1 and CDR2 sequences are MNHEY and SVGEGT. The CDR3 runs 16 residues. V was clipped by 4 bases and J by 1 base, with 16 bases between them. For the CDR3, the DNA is TGTGCCAGCAGTTCCGCCGCAGGGATCGGTAACTATGGCTACACCTTC. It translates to CASSSAAGIGNYGYTF.

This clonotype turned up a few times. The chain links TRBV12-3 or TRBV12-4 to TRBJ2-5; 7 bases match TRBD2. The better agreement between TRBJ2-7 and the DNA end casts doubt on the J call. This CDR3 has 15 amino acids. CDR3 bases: TGTGCCAGCAGCCCAAGCGGGGTCTATGGCCGCGAGCAGTACTTC. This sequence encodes CASSPSGVYGREQYF.

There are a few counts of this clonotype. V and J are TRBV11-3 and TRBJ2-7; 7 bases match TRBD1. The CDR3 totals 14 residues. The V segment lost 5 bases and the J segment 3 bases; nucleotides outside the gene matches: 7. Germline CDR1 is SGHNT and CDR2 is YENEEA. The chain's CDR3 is CASSAYRDSYEQYF. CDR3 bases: TGTGCCAGCAGCGCTTACCGGGACAGCTACGAGCAGTACTTC.

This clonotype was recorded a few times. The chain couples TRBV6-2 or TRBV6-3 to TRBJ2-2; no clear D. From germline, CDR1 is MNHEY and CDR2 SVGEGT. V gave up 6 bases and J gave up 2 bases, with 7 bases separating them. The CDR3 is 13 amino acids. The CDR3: CASRQTNTGELFF. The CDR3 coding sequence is TGTGCCAGCAGACAGACAAACACCGGGGAGCTGTTTTTT.

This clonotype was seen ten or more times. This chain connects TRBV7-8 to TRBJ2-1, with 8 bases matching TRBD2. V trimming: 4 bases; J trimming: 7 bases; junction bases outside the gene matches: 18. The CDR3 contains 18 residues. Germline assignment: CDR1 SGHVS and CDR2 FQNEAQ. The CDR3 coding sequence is TGTGCCAGCAGCTATGTAAGCGGGAGTATTAGGATTCATAATGAGCAGTTCTTC. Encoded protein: CASSYVSGSIRIHNEQFF.

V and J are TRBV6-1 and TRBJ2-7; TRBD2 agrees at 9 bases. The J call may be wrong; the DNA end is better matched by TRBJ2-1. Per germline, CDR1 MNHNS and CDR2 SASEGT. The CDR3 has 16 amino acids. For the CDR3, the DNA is TGTGCCAGCACCCCAACCGGGACTAGCCGTGATATTTGGCAGTTCTTC. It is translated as CASTPTGTSRDIWQFF.

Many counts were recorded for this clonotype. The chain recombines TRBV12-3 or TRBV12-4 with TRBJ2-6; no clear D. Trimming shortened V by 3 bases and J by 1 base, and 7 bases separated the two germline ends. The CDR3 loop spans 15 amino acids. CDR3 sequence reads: CASSLPGSGANVLTF. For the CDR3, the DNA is TGTGCCAGCAGTTTGCCCGGGTCTGGGGCCAACGTCCTGACTTTC.

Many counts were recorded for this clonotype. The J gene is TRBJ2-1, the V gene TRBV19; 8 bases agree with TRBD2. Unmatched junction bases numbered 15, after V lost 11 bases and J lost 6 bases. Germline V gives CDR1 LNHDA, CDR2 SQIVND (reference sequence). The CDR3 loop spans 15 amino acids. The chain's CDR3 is CASSSTSAGGNEQFF. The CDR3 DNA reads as TGTGCCTCATCTTCCACTAGCGCGGGAGGCAATGAGCAGTTCTTC.

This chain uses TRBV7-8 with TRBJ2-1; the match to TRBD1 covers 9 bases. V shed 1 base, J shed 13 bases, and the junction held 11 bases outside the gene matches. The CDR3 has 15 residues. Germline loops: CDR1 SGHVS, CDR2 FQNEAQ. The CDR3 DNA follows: TGTGCCAGCAGCTTAGATCGGGGACAGGGCGAGACCCAGTTCTTC. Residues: CASSLDRGQGETQFF. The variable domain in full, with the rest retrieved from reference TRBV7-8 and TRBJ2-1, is GAGVSQSPRYKVAKRGQDVALRCDPISGHVSLFWYQQALGQGPEFLTYFQNEAQLDKSGLPSDRFFAERPEGSVSTLKIQRTQQEDSAVYLCASSLDRGQGETQFFGPGTRLTVL.

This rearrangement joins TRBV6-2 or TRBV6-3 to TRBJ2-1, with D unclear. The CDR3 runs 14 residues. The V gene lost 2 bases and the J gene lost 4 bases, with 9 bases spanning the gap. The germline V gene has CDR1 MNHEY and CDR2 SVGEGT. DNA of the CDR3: TGTGCCAGCAGTTACGAACAGAGGTACAATGAGCAGTTCTTC. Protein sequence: CASSYEQRYNEQFF.

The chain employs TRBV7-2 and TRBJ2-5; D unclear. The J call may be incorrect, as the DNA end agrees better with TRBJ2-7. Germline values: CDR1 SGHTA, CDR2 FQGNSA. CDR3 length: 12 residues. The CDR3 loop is CASSSSSYEQYF. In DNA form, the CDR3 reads TGTGCCAGCAGCTCTAGCTCCTACGAGCAGTACTTC.

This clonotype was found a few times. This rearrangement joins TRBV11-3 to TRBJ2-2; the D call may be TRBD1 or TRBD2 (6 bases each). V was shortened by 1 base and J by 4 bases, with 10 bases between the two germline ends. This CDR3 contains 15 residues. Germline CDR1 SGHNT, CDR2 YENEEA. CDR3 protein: CASSLGGASTGELFF. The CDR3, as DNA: TGTGCCAGCAGCTTAGGGGGGGCGTCCACCGGGGAGCTGTTTTTT. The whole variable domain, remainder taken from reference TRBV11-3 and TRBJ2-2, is EAGVVQSPRYKIIEKKQPVAFWCNPISGHNTLYWYLQNLGQGPELLIRYENEEAVDDSQLPKDRFSAERLKGVDSTLKIQPAELGDSAVYLCASSLGGASTGELFFGEGSRLTVL.

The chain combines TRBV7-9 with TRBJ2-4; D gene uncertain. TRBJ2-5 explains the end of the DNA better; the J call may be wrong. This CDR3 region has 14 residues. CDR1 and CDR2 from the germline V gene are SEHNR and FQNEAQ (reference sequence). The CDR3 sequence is CASSLGLSQETQYF. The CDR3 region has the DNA TGTGCCAGCAGCTTAGGGCTAAGTCAAGAGACCCAGTACTTC.

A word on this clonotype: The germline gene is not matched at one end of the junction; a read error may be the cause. The CDR3 spells CASRAPGRWATDTQYF. The CDR3 DNA sequence: TGTGCCAGCCGCGCACCGGGGCGGTGGGCCACAGATACGCAGTATTTC. The rearrangement uses TRBV7-2 and TRBJ2-4; D possibly uses TRBD1 or TRBD2 (5 bases each). CDR3 size: 16 residues. CDR1 SGHTA and CDR2 FQGNSA come from the germline V gene.

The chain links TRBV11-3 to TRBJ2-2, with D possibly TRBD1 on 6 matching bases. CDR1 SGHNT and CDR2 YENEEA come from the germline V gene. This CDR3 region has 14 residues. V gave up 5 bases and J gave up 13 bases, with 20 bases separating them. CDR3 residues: CASSGAGDTGTLFF. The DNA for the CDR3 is TGTGCCAGCAGCGGCGCTGGTGACACAGGGACGCTGTTTTTT.

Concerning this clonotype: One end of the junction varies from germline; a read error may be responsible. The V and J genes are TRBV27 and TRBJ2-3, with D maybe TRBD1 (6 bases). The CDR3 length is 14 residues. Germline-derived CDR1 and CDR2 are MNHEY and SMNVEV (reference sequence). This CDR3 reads CAGSGGRGGDTQYF. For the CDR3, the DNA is TGTGCGGGCAGTGGGGGCAGAGGCGGAGATACCCAGTATTTC.

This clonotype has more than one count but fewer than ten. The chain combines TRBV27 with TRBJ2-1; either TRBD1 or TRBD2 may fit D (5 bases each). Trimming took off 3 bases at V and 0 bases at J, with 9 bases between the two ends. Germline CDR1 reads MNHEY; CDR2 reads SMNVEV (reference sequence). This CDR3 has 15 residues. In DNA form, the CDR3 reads TGTGCCAGCAGTTTTGAGGGGCGCTCCTACAATGAGCAGTTCTTC. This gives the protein CASSFEGRSYNEQFF.

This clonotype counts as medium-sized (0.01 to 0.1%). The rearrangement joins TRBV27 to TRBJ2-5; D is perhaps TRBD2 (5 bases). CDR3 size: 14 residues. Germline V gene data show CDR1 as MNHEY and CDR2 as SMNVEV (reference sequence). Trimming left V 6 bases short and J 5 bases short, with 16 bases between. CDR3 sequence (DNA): TGTGCCAGCAGCCCCCGCACTAGTCTCGAGACCCAGTACTTC. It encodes CASSPRTSLETQYF.

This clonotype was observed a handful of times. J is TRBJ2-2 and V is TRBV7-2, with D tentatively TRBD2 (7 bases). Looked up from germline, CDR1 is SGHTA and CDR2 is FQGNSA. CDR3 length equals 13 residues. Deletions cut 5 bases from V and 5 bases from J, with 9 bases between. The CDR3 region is CASSGGATGELFF. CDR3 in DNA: TGTGCCAGCAGCGGGGGGGCGACCGGGGAGCTGTTTTTT.

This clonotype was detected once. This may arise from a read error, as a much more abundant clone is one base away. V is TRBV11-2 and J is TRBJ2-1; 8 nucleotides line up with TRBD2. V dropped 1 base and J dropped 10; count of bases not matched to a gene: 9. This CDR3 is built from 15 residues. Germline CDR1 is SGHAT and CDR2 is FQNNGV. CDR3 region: CASSLGPVAGGEQFF. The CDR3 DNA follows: TGTGCCAGCAGCTTAGGGCCAGTCGCGGGGGGCGAGCAGTTCTTC.

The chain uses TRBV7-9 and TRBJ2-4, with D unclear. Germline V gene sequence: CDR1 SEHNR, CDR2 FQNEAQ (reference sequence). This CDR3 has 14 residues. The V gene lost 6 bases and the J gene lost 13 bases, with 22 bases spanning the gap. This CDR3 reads CASSDPIAKDTQYF. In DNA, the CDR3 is TGTGCCAGCAGTGACCCGATTGCCAAAGATACGCAGTACTTC.

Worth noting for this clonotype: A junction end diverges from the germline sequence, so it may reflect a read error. The CDR3 spells CASSLEELPSGTVNTGELFF. DNA of the CDR3: TGTGCCAGCAGCTTAGAGGAGCTCCCTAGCGGGACGGTGAACACAGGGGAGCTGTTTTTT. The chain links TRBV7-2 to TRBJ2-2; 9 bases fit TRBD2. This CDR3 is built from 20 residues. Looked up from germline, CDR1 is SGHTA and CDR2 is FQGNSA.

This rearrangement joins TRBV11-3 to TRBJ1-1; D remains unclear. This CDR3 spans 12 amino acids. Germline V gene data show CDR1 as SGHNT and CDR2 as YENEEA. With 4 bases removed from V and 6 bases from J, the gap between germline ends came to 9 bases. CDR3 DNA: TGTGCCAGCAGCTCTACTTCGCCTGAAGCTTTCTTT. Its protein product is CASSSTSPEAFF.

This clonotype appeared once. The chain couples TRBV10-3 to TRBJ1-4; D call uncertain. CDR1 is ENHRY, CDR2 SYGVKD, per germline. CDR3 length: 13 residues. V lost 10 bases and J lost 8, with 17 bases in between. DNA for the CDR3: TGTGCCACCTCAGGCCTGGCGGGGGAAAAACTGTTTTTT. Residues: CATSGLAGEKLFF.

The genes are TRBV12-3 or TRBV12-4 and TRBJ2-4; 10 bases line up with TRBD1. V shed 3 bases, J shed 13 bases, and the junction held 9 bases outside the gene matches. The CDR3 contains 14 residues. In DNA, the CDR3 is TGTGCCAGCAGTTTCCGTGACAGGGGGCAAGAGCAGTACTTC. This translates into CASSFRDRGQEQYF.

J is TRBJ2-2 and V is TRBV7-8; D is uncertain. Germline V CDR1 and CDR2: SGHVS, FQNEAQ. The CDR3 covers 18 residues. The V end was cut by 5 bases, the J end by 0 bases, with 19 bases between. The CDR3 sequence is CASSPPRSGPTNTGELFF. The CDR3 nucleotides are TGTGCCAGCAGCCCCCCTCGTTCCGGACCTACGAACACCGGGGAGCTGTTTTTT. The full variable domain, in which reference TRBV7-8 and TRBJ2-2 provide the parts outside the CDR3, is GAGVSQSPRYKVAKRGQDVALRCDPISGHVSLFWYQQALGQGPEFLTYFQNEAQLDKSGLPSDRFFAERPEGSVSTLKIQRTQQEDSAVYLCASSPPRSGPTNTGELFFGEGSRLTVL.

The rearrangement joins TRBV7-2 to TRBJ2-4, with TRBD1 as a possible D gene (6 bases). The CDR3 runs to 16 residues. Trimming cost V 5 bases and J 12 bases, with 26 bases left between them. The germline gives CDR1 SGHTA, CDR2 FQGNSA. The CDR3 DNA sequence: TGTGCCAGCAGCGCACCGGGGCTGGGGGCCAAAGACACTCAGTACTTC. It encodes CASSAPGLGAKDTQYF.

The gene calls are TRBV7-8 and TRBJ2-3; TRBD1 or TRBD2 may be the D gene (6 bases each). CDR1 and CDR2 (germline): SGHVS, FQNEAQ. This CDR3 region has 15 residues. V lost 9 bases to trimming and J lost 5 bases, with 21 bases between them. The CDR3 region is CARGRGAGEQDTQYF. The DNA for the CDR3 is TGTGCCAGGGGCCGCGGGGCAGGGGAGCAAGATACGCAGTATTTT.

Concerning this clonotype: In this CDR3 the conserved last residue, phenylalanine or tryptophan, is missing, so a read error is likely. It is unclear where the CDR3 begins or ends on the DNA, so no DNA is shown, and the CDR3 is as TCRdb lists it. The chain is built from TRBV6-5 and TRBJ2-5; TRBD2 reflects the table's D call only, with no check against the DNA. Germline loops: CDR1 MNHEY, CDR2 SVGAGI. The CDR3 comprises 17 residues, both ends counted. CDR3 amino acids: CAGGSSRGGLGQESRLS.